The 32 T cell receptor beta chains in this list originate from one sample, sequenced in a study of early T cells in non-severe SARS-CoV-2 infection. TCRdb fed the 5' RACE reads into MiXCR, producing one record per CDR3 protein. Altogether more than 60,000 distinct CDR3 sequences are present, around 13% being singletons, with the ten largest covering 6%. The specimen sequenced was whole blood. These receptors came from an adult who was a healthcare worker with PCR-confirmed SARS-CoV-2 infection or an uninfected control (not recorded which).

This clonotype was seen at least ten times. The chain employs TRBV30 and TRBJ2-3; TRBD2 aligns across 8 bases. There are 17 residues in the CDR3. Germline CDR1 is GTSNPN and CDR2 is SVGIG (reference sequence). Trimming at V came to 3 bases and at J to 2 bases, leaving 13 bases not matched to a gene. The CDR3 region has the DNA TGTGCCTGGAGCCCGAAAGGACTAGCCCTCTTCACAGATACGCAGTATTTT. Its translation: CAWSPKGLALFTDTQYF.

The sample holds many counts of this clonotype. The J gene is TRBJ1-6, the V gene TRBV6-2 or TRBV6-3; D gene uncertain. Germline V gives CDR1 MNHEY, CDR2 SVGEGT. The CDR3 spans 13 residues. Deletions cut 2 bases from V and 16 bases from J, with 15 bases between. This CDR3 is CASSYLEVVSLHF. The CDR3, as DNA: TGTGCCAGCAGTTACCTTGAGGTGGTATCTCTCCACTTT.

This clonotype was counted once. V usage is TRBV21-1 and J usage is TRBJ2-3; TRBD1 was called by the table and not checked on the DNA. TRBV21-1 is a known pseudogene. The CDR3 has 14 amino acids. The CDR3 here is CASSRGHGEDTQYF. The CDR3 coding sequence is TGTGCCAGCAGCCGGGGACACGGGGAAGATACGCAGTATTTT.

The chain employs TRBV4-1 and TRBJ1-6, with 12 positions matching TRBD1. The CDR3 covers 17 residues. Germline V CDR1 and CDR2: MGHRA, YSYEKL. V dropped 4 bases and J dropped 5; count of bases not matched to a gene: 6. The CDR3 protein is CASSLGTGGENNSPLHF. In DNA, the CDR3 is TGCGCCAGCAGCCTTGGGACAGGGGGCGAGAATAATTCACCCCTCCACTTT.

The CDR3 DNA follows: TGTGCTAGTGGTTTGGTATACACGGGAGAGGGGGGCCCAGATACGCAGTATTTT. Its protein product is CASGLVYTGEGGPDTQYF. This rearrangement joins TRBV12-5 to TRBJ2-3; the D call may be TRBD1 or TRBD2 (6 bases each). V lost 0 bases and J 4 bases, leaving 20 bases between the germline ends. The CDR3 runs 18 residues. Germline lookup yields CDR1 LGHNT and CDR2 FRNRAP.

This clonotype was seen ten or more times. The CDR3 nucleotides are TGTGCCAGCAGTGAATATGGGGAGGGAGACCCTGCATGGAACACTGAAGCTTTCTTT. It yields the protein CASSEYGEGDPAWNTEAFF. The rearrangement joins TRBV25-1 to TRBJ1-1; D is unclear. V was trimmed by 0 bases and J by 1 base, leaving 21 bases between them. Germline V gene data show CDR1 as MGHDK and CDR2 as SYGVNS. The CDR3 has 19 residues.

In this sample, this clonotype turned up a few times. The rearrangement links TRBV27 to TRBJ2-2, with a possible D match to TRBD1 (5 bases). This CDR3 has 16 residues. V was trimmed by 7 bases and J by 6 bases, leaving 21 bases between them. Germline CDR1 is MNHEY and CDR2 is SMNVEV (reference sequence). The CDR3 coding sequence is TGTGCCAGCACCCAATACCCGGACATAGGCTCCGGGGAGCTGTTTTTT. It translates to CASTQYPDIGSGELFF.

This clonotype occurred a few times. The rearrangement uses TRBV6-1 and TRBJ2-5, with 10 bases identical to TRBD2. Germline trimming cut 7 bases from V and 7 bases from J; bases unmatched to any gene: 9. CDR3 length equals 14 residues. CDR1 MNHNS and CDR2 SASEGT come from the germline V gene. CDR3: CASISSGRVVTQYF. The CDR3 bases are TGTGCCAGCATATCCAGCGGGAGGGTTGTGACCCAGTACTTC.

The sample holds a few counts of this clonotype. The V gene is TRBV7-8, the J gene TRBJ1-1, with D tentatively TRBD1 (5 bases). CDR3 size: 14 residues. With 2 bases removed from V and 2 bases from J, the gap between germline ends came to 9 bases. CDR1 SGHVS and CDR2 FQNEAQ come from the germline V gene. The CDR3 nucleotides read TGTGCCAGCAGCTTAAGGGGATCTAACACTGAAGCTTTCTTT. Its protein product is CASSLRGSNTEAFF.

The chain carries TRBV28 and TRBJ1-6; 7 positions match TRBD1. The CDR3 length is 20 residues. Germline V gives CDR1 MDHEN, CDR2 SYDVKM. V was pared by 2 bases and J by 0 bases, with 13 bases of the junction left unmatched. The CDR3 loop is CASSLPPGTAESSYNSPLHF. CDR3 sequence (DNA): TGTGCCAGCAGTTTACCCCCCGGGACAGCCGAGAGCTCCTATAATTCACCCCTCCACTTT.

The chain links TRBV5-1 to TRBJ1-1; TRBD1 matches 10 bases. V shed 4 bases and J 4 bases; nucleotides not matched to a gene: 10. CDR3 length: 16 amino acids. CDR1 and CDR2 (germline): SGHRS, YFSETQ. The CDR3 DNA sequence: TGCGCCAGCAGCGTAGACAGGGGGCGAGTGGGCACTGAAGCTTTCTTT. It is translated as CASSVDRGRVGTEAFF.

In this sample, this clonotype turned up many times. This sequence joins TRBV7-6 and TRBJ2-3; 7 bases are a match to TRBD1. This CDR3 is built from 12 residues. With 6 bases clipped from V and 6 bases from J, the junction kept 3 bases outside the gene matches. CDR1 SGHVS and CDR2 FNYEAQ come from the germline V gene. The CDR3 is CASSTGVDTQYF. CDR3 in DNA: TGTGCCAGCAGTACAGGGGTTGATACGCAGTATTTT.

This chain links TRBV7-3 with TRBJ2-1; 10 nucleotides align to TRBD2. Trimming at V came to 5 bases and at J to 5 bases, leaving 3 bases not matched to a gene. This CDR3 spans 14 amino acids. Germline lookup yields CDR1 SGHTA and CDR2 FQGTGA. CDR3 sequence (DNA): TGTGCCAGCAGCCCCGGGACTAGCGACAATGAGCAGTTCTTC. This translates into CASSPGTSDNEQFF.

This chain uses TRBV3-1 with TRBJ1-2; D is perhaps TRBD1 (5 bases). Germline CDR1 and CDR2: LGHDT and YNNKEL (reference sequence). V was trimmed by 1 base and J by 4 bases, leaving 7 bases between them. The CDR3 consists of 13 residues. CDR3 protein: CASSQGTTYGYTF. CDR3 DNA: TGTGCCAGCAGCCAAGGGACAACCTATGGCTACACCTTC.

The chain carries TRBV11-2 and TRBJ2-3; 11 nucleotides agree with TRBD1. Trimming at V came to 5 bases and at J to 4 bases, leaving 8 bases not matched to a gene. This CDR3 contains 16 residues. Germline CDR1 SGHAT, CDR2 FQNNGV. The CDR3 reads CASSRTGGAGPDTQYF. CDR3 coding DNA: TGTGCCAGCAGCCGGACAGGGGGCGCGGGGCCAGATACGCAGTATTTT.

This clonotype was picked up a small number of times. The rearrangement links TRBV27 to TRBJ1-2; D is perhaps TRBD1 (6 bases). This CDR3 comprises 13 residues. CDR1 is MNHEY and CDR2 is SMNVEV in the germline V gene (reference sequence). V lost 4 bases to trimming and J lost 8 bases, with 14 bases between them. CDR3 sequence: CASSYGQSGGYTF. The CDR3 DNA sequence: TGTGCCAGCAGTTATGGACAGTCCGGAGGCTACACCTTC.

Note on this clonotype: This may be a read error, as it is one base from a much larger clone. The chain carries TRBV12-3 or TRBV12-4 and TRBJ2-1, with D perhaps matching TRBD2 (5 bases). Deletions cut 3 bases from V and 5 bases from J, with 20 bases between. This CDR3 spans 17 amino acids. CDR3 sequence reads: CASSFKSGLHLNNEQFF. The CDR3 DNA reads as TGTGCCAGCAGTTTTAAGAGCGGCTTACACCTTAACAATGAGCAGTTCTTC.

This clonotype showed up just once. The V call is TRBV5-5, the J call TRBJ1-1; the D gene is possibly TRBD1 (5 bases). Germline V gene sequence: CDR1 SGHKS, CDR2 YYEKEE (reference sequence). The CDR3 is 13 residues long. Trimming removed 3 bases at V and 10 bases at J, with 16 bases between. The CDR3 DNA sequence: TGTGCCAGCAGCTCCGAACGCTACAGGACAGCTTTCTTT. Its protein product is CASSSERYRTAFF.

This clonotype was recorded a few times. The gene calls are TRBV20-1 and TRBJ1-2; D call uncertain. Germline CDR1 reads DFQATT; CDR2 reads SNEGSKA (reference sequence). The CDR3 consists of 14 residues. Between the trimmed V and J ends, which lost 5 bases and 5 bases, there was a span of 18 bases. Here the CDR3 DNA reads TGCAGTGCTCCCGTAGCTCCCCAGGCGTATGGCTACACCTTC. Protein: CSAPVAPQAYGYTF.

The J gene is TRBJ1-1, the V gene TRBV10-2; maybe TRBD1 (5 bases). V gave up 0 bases and J gave up 7 bases, with 9 bases separating them. Germline assignment: CDR1 WSHSY and CDR2 SAAADI. This CDR3 contains 13 residues. CDR3 coding DNA: TGCGCCAGCAGTGAGTCGGGGGTCCTTGAAGCTTTCTTT. Protein product: CASSESGVLEAFF.

In this sample, this clonotype turned up a few times. The J gene is TRBJ1-1, the V gene TRBV18, with D hard to call. Per the germline V gene, CDR1 is KGHSH and CDR2 is LQKENI. This CDR3 region has 14 residues. V lost 1 base, J lost 1 base, and 7 bases lay in between. CDR3 coding DNA: TGTGCCAGCTCACCACAACACGGGAACACTGAAGCTTTCTTT. It specifies CASSPQHGNTEAFF.

This clonotype was counted at least ten times. The rearrangement joins TRBV19 to TRBJ2-1; 8 bases are shared with TRBD2. The CDR3 consists of 15 residues. Trimming at V came to 4 bases and at J to 8 bases, leaving 10 bases not matched to a gene. CDR1 and CDR2 (germline): LNHDA, SQIVND (reference sequence). The CDR3 region is CASSRLSGIGDEQFF. The CDR3 region has the DNA TGTGCCAGTAGTAGGCTTAGCGGGATAGGGGATGAGCAGTTCTTC. Supplemented by reference TRBV19 and TRBJ2-1, the full variable domain reads DGGITQSPKYLFRKEGQNVTLSCEQNLNHDAMYWYRQDPGQGLRLIYYSQIVNDFQKGDIAEGYSVSREKKESFPLTVTSAQKNPTAFYLCASSRLSGIGDEQFFGPGTRLTVL.

This clonotype occurred a few times. This chain connects TRBV6-6 to TRBJ2-2; 7 bases match TRBD2. The CDR3 extends over 14 amino acids. V gave up 10 bases and J gave up 7 bases; unmatched junction bases: 12. Germline assignment: CDR1 MNHNY and CDR2 SVGAGI (reference sequence). CDR3 protein: CATSGGGRYGELFF. The CDR3, as DNA: TGTGCCACCTCCGGAGGCGGGAGATACGGGGAGCTGTTTTTT.

This clonotype showed up just a few times. The junction shows a germline mismatch at one end, possibly a read error. V usage is TRBV7-8 and J usage is TRBJ2-1; possibly TRBD2 for D (6 bases). The germline gives CDR1 SGHVS, CDR2 FQNEAQ. The CDR3 runs 14 residues. CDR3 region: CASSLAWAVDEQFF. For the CDR3, the DNA is TGTGCCAGCAGCCTAGCGTGGGCTGTGGATGAGCAGTTCTTC.

This clonotype was recorded a few times. The chain combines TRBV2 with TRBJ2-7; 10 nucleotides line up with TRBD1. Germline V gene data show CDR1 as SNHLY and CDR2 as FYNNEI. The CDR3 has 15 residues. V lost 5 bases and J lost 3; bases outside the gene matches: 7. CDR3 sequence reads: CASSNTGTGVYEQYF. CDR3 sequence (DNA): TGTGCCAGCAGTAATACCGGGACAGGGGTCTACGAGCAGTACTTC.

V usage is TRBV7-9 and J usage is TRBJ2-3; 8 bases align to TRBD2. The CDR3 spans 14 residues. The J segment lost 0 bases and the V segment lost 6 bases, leaving 2 bases of the junction unmatched. Germline CDR1 is SEHNR and CDR2 is FQNEAQ (reference sequence). CDR3 loop: CASRERGSTDTQYF. As DNA, the CDR3 is TGTGCCAGCAGGGAGCGGGGGAGCACAGATACGCAGTATTTT. The complete variable domain, with remaining parts taken from reference TRBV7-9 and TRBJ2-3, reads DTGVSQNPRHKITKRGQNVTFRCDPISEHNRLYWYRQTLGQGPEFLTYFQNEAQLEKSRLLSDRFSAERPKGSFSTLEIQRTEQGDSAMYLCASRERGSTDTQYFGPGTRLTVL.

This chain uses TRBV18 with TRBJ2-2, with D hard to call. V was clipped by 2 bases and J by 4 bases, with 5 bases between them. Germline lookup yields CDR1 KGHSH and CDR2 LQKENI. The CDR3 consists of 13 residues. For the CDR3, the DNA is TGTGCCAGCTCACCAAGCCTCACCGGGGAGCTGTTTTTT. It encodes CASSPSLTGELFF.

This clonotype turned up a few times. The V gene is TRBV6-1, the J gene TRBJ2-7; 10 bases agree with TRBD2. The V gene end was trimmed by 6 bases and the J gene end by 0 bases; junction bases not matched to a gene: 5. Germline V gene sequence: CDR1 MNHNS, CDR2 SASEGT. This CDR3 is built from 15 residues. This CDR3 is CASSSRTSGSYEQYF. For the CDR3, the DNA is TGTGCCAGCAGCTCCCGGACTAGCGGCTCCTACGAGCAGTACTTC.

In this sample, this clonotype turned up a few times. CDR3 DNA sequence: TGTGCCAGCAGTGAAGGGGTCCCGACCGCAACTAATGAAAAACTGTTTTTT. Amino acid sequence: CASSEGVPTATNEKLFF. This chain links TRBV2 with TRBJ1-4; unclear D gene. The CDR3 totals 17 residues. Between the trimmed V and J ends, which lost 1 base and 0 bases, there was a span of 12 bases. Germline loops: CDR1 SNHLY, CDR2 FYNNEI.

J is TRBJ2-5 and V is TRBV2, with 7 bases identical to TRBD2. Per the germline V gene, CDR1 is SNHLY and CDR2 is FYNNEI. This CDR3 contains 14 residues. The V gene end was trimmed by 6 bases and the J gene end by 6 bases; junction bases not matched to a gene: 10. The CDR3 protein is CASSPTGGWKTQYF. CDR3 nucleotides: TGTGCCAGCAGCCCCACCGGGGGGTGGAAGACCCAGTACTTC.

This clonotype was seen at least ten times. V is TRBV6-1 and J is TRBJ2-1; TRBD1 matches at 12 bases. This CDR3 has 15 amino acids. The V gene's germline CDR1 is MNHNS and CDR2 SASEGT. V lost 5 bases and J lost 9; bases outside the gene matches: 8. CDR3 amino acids: CASSSQGQGAIEQFF. The CDR3 DNA sequence: TGTGCCAGCAGTTCCCAGGGACAGGGGGCGATTGAGCAGTTCTTC.

The V and J genes are TRBV29-1 and TRBJ1-2; D perhaps matches TRBD1 (5 bases). V lost 6 bases, J lost 10 bases, and 6 bases lay in between. The CDR3 contains 8 residues. The germline V gene has CDR1 SQVTM and CDR2 ANQGSEA. The CDR3 spells CSVGLYTF. Written as DNA, the CDR3 is TGCAGCGTGGGGCTCTACACCTTC.